The 30 T cell receptor beta chains in this list originate from one sample, sequenced in a study of T-cell reconstitution after alpha-beta-depleted transplantation in children. Preparing the TCRbeta library involved the use of unique molecular identifiers. A single record per CDR3 protein comes from TCRdb applying MiXCR to the PCR reads. The table has a few hundred thousand distinct CDR3 sequences, around a tenth seen once. The sequencing here drew on peripheral blood, taken 180 days after TCRalphabeta/CD19-depleted stem cell transplant. These receptors were collected from a male patient between 2 and 10 years old who had a stem cell transplant for chronic granulomatous disease, so the T cells may come from the graft donor.

As to this clonotype: Given a much more abundant clone one base away, this may be a read error. The chain recombines TRBV20-1 with TRBJ2-5; TRBD1 might be the D (5 bases). The V end was cut by 5 bases, the J end by 0 bases, with 28 bases between. CDR1 and CDR2 (germline): DFQATT, SNEGSKA (reference sequence). The length of the CDR3 is 19 residues. DNA for the CDR3: TGCAGTGCTCTCCCCCTCCCTAATCGTAGATGGGGCTACCAAGAGACCCAGTACTTC. Its translation: CSALPLPNRRWGYQETQYF.

This clonotype was found a few times. This chain uses TRBV12-3 or TRBV12-4 with TRBJ1-2; 10 bases agree with TRBD1. With 4 bases clipped from V and 0 bases from J, the junction kept 11 bases outside the gene matches. The CDR3 is made up of 18 amino acids. CDR3 bases: TGTGCCAGCAGTTCGGGGACAGGGGTTCGTTTTGCTAACTATGGCTACACCTTC. Residues: CASSSGTGVRFANYGYTF.

DNA of the CDR3: TGTGCCAGCACCGTAACCGGGTCTTCCCACAATGAGCAGTTCTTC. Translation: CASTVTGSSHNEQFF. The rearrangement uses TRBV28 and TRBJ2-1, with unresolved D. This CDR3 spans 15 amino acids. V lost 7 bases and J lost 5, with 18 bases in between. Germline values: CDR1 MDHEN, CDR2 SYDVKM.

This clonotype was seen ten or more times. The chain links TRBV6-2 or TRBV6-3 to TRBJ2-1, with TRBD2 identical over 12 bases. In germline, CDR1 is MNHEY, CDR2 SVGEGT. V trimming: 5 bases; J trimming: 10 bases; junction bases outside the gene matches: 12. CDR3 length: 16 amino acids. In DNA, the CDR3 is TGTGCCAGCAGTCAACCGATACTAGCGGGGGGATTCGAGCAGTTCTTC. Translated: CASSQPILAGGFEQFF.

This clonotype was counted ten times or more. The J gene is TRBJ2-1, the V gene TRBV10-2; D uncertain. CDR1 and CDR2 (germline): WSHSY, SAAADI. The CDR3 runs to 14 residues. The V end lost 3 bases, the J end lost 6 bases, and 12 bases lay between the germline ends. Here the CDR3 DNA reads TGCGCCAGCAGTGATAGTTGGCACATCAATGAGCAGTTCTTC. This translates into CASSDSWHINEQFF.

About this clonotype itself: A much larger clone lies a single base off, so this may be a read error. This chain joins TRBV12-3 or TRBV12-4 and TRBJ1-2; 9 bases fit TRBD1. The V segment lost 0 bases and the J segment 4 bases; nucleotides outside the gene matches: 3. This CDR3 contains 15 residues. CDR3 in DNA: TGTGCCAGCAGTTTAGCCGAGACAGGGGGCTATGGCTACACCTTC. It specifies CASSLAETGGYGYTF.

At least ten counts were recorded for this clonotype. This chain uses TRBV4-3 with TRBJ2-7, with D unclear. Trimming took off 1 base at V and 2 bases at J, with 9 bases between the two ends. CDR3 size: 14 residues. Germline V gene sequence: CDR1 LGHNA, CDR2 YSLEER. In nucleotides, the CDR3 is TGCGCCAGCAGCCAAGTCGGCAATGCCTACGAGCAGTACTTC. Protein product: CASSQVGNAYEQYF.

This chain links TRBV19 with TRBJ2-6; D may be TRBD2 (6 bases). Trimming removed 7 bases at V and 0 bases at J, with 16 bases between. Germline loops: CDR1 LNHDA, CDR2 SQIVND (reference sequence). The CDR3 loop spans 17 amino acids. CDR3 bases: TGTGCCAGTACGCCCTCGGGGGTCGGCTCTGGGGCCAACGTCCTGACTTTC. Translated, it gives CASTPSGVGSGANVLTF.

This clonotype was picked up many times. The chain is built from TRBV20-1 and TRBJ2-4; D gene unclear. The CDR3 spans 12 residues. Germline values: CDR1 DFQATT, CDR2 SNEGSKA (reference sequence). Trimming cost V 5 bases and J 0 bases, with 5 bases left between them. The CDR3 sequence is CSAWLAKNIQYF. In DNA, the CDR3 is TGCAGTGCTTGGCTAGCCAAAAACATTCAGTACTTC.

The table lists this clonotype with a few counts. The chain uses TRBV20-1 and TRBJ2-3, with 10 bases fitting TRBD2. There are 14 residues in the CDR3. Germline assignment: CDR1 DFQATT and CDR2 SNEGSKA (reference sequence). With V trimmed by 7 bases and J by 4 bases, 8 bases remained unmatched. Here the CDR3 reads CSDLLAGIPDTQYF. As DNA, the CDR3 is TGCAGTGACTTACTAGCGGGGATACCAGATACGCAGTATTTT.

This clonotype was observed at least ten times. The V call is TRBV7-9, the J call TRBJ2-5, with TRBD2 identical over 9 bases. Trimming at V came to 0 bases and at J to 12 bases, leaving 8 bases not matched to a gene. Per the germline V gene, CDR1 is SEHNR and CDR2 is FQNEAQ (reference sequence). The CDR3 spans 14 residues. The DNA for the CDR3 is TGTGCCAGCAGCTTAGCGCTGGGGGCTAGCGGGAAGTACTTC. Protein product: CASSLALGASGKYF.

Ten or more counts support this clonotype. V and J are TRBV28 and TRBJ2-7; a possible D gene is TRBD1 (6 bases). Per germline, CDR1 MDHEN and CDR2 SYDVKM. The CDR3 length is 12 residues. V lost 7 bases and J lost 6, with 13 bases in between. The CDR3: CASTPTGLEQYF. CDR3 nucleotide sequence: TGTGCCAGCACCCCCACAGGGCTCGAGCAGTACTTC. Using reference TRBV28 and TRBJ2-7 for the parts outside the CDR3, the full variable domain is DVKVTQSSRYLVKRTGEKVFLECVQDMDHENMFWYRQDPGLGLRLIYFSYDVKMKEKGDIPEGYSVSREKKERFSLILESASTNQTSMYLCASTPTGLEQYFGPGTRLTVT.

This clonotype came up many times. The gene calls are TRBV10-3 and TRBJ2-7; D call uncertain. This CDR3 contains 12 residues. CDR1 and CDR2 (germline): ENHRY, SYGVKD. V dropped 10 bases and J dropped 0 bases, with 10 bases sitting between them. The CDR3 region is CASGLGSYEQYF. The CDR3, as DNA: TGTGCCAGTGGGTTAGGCTCCTACGAGCAGTACTTC.

This clonotype was counted a few times. CDR3 in DNA: TGTGCCAGCAGCTTGGCATTGGACTCCGCCTACGAGCAGTACTTC. Protein product: CASSLALDSAYEQYF. J is TRBJ2-7 and V is TRBV5-6; a possible D gene is TRBD2 (5 bases). The V end was cut by 0 bases, the J end by 2 bases, with 12 bases between. The CDR3 spans 15 residues. The V gene's germline CDR1 is SGHDT and CDR2 YYEEEE. Looking up the rest from reference TRBV5-6 and TRBJ2-7 gives the full variable domain: DAGVTQSPTHLIKTRGQQVTLRCSPKSGHDTVSWYQQALGQGPQFIFQYYEEEERQRGNFPDRFSGHQFPNYSSELNVNALLLGDSALYLCASSLALDSAYEQYFGPGTRLTVT.

A note on this clonotype: A much larger clone differs from this one at a single base, so this may be a read error. The V gene is TRBV5-6, the J gene TRBJ2-1; D is ambiguous. The CDR3 extends over 16 amino acids. V was clipped by 6 bases and J by 3 bases, with 19 bases between them. CDR1 is SGHDT and CDR2 is YYEEEE in the germline V gene. DNA of the CDR3: TGTGCCAGCACCAATATAATCAGGCCAGTCTACAATGAGCAGTTCTTC. Translation gives CASTNIIRPVYNEQFF.

This clonotype has at least ten counts. Here the CDR3 reads CASRERWTSPWTDTQYF. The CDR3 DNA follows: TGTGCCAGCAGAGAGAGATGGACTAGCCCCTGGACAGATACGCAGTATTTT. The chain carries TRBV11-1 and TRBJ2-3; 8 bases align to TRBD2. This CDR3 spans 17 amino acids. V trimming: 6 bases; J trimming: 3 bases; junction bases outside the gene matches: 14. Germline loops: CDR1 SGHAT, CDR2 FQDESV (reference sequence).

This clonotype was seen many times. CDR3 DNA: TGTGCCAGCAGATACGGACAGGGCAGCACAGATACGCAGTATTTT. It specifies CASRYGQGSTDTQYF. The V and J genes are TRBV28 and TRBJ2-3; 8 bases fit TRBD1. V shed 6 bases and J 0 bases; nucleotides not matched to a gene: 5. From germline, CDR1 is MDHEN and CDR2 SYDVKM. CDR3 size: 15 residues.

This clonotype was counted ten times or more. The CDR3 is CASSPGTFEPAGQYF. DNA of the CDR3: TGCGCCAGCAGCCCCGGGACCTTCGAACCCGCCGGGCAGTACTTC. The chain combines TRBV5-1 with TRBJ2-7; D may correspond to TRBD1 or TRBD2 (5 bases each). Germline values: CDR1 SGHRS, CDR2 YFSETQ. Trimming removed 4 bases from V and 9 bases from J, with 23 bases in between. This CDR3 has 15 residues.

Many counts were recorded for this clonotype. The genes are TRBV7-2 and TRBJ2-1, with D perhaps given as TRBD1 or TRBD2 (5 bases each). V dropped 6 bases and J dropped 0 bases, with 12 bases sitting between them. The germline CDR1 and CDR2 sequences are SGHTA and FQGNSA. The CDR3 covers 15 residues. CDR3 sequence (DNA): TGTGCCAGCAGAGAACGGGGCAACTCCTACAATGAGCAGTTCTTC. This codes for CASRERGNSYNEQFF.

A word on this clonotype: A read error is possible here, since a much larger clone lies one base away. The V gene is TRBV19, the J gene TRBJ2-1; 7 bases fit TRBD1. Germline lookup yields CDR1 LNHDA and CDR2 SQIVND (reference sequence). The CDR3 covers 11 residues. The ends lost 7 bases at V and 10 bases at J; junction bases unmatched: 4. This CDR3 reads CASTCRGEQFF. The DNA of the CDR3 is TGTGCCAGTACTTGCAGGGGGGAGCAGTTCTTC.

This clonotype has a count of ten or more. This chain joins TRBV12-3 or TRBV12-4 and TRBJ2-3; the D is unclear. Between the trimmed V and J ends, which lost 4 bases and 6 bases, there was a span of 26 bases. The CDR3 runs 18 residues. The CDR3 protein is CASSYRLGIGPSHDTQYF. CDR3 coding DNA: TGTGCCAGCAGTTATCGTCTGGGGATCGGACCCTCACATGATACGCAGTATTTT.

This clonotype was picked up many times. The chain uses TRBV20-1 and TRBJ2-3, with D perhaps given as TRBD1 or TRBD2 (6 bases each). There are 15 residues in the CDR3. Germline V gene sequence: CDR1 DFQATT, CDR2 SNEGSKA (reference sequence). V lost 6 bases and J lost 4, with 20 bases in between. For the CDR3, the DNA is TGCAGTGCCTCAGGGGCGGGAACGAGCTCAGATACGCAGTATTTT. Encoded protein: CSASGAGTSSDTQYF.

This clonotype was observed at least ten times. The J gene is TRBJ2-3, the V gene TRBV5-1; D is perhaps TRBD1 (6 bases). Germline CDR1 and CDR2: SGHRS and YFSETQ. The CDR3 covers 14 residues. Trimming shortened V by 1 base and J by 5 bases, and 11 bases separated the two germline ends. The CDR3 sequence is CASSLTGLRDTQYF. The CDR3, as DNA: TGCGCCAGCAGCTTGACAGGGCTTAGAGATACGCAGTATTTT. Filled out from reference TRBV5-1 and TRBJ2-3, the complete variable domain reads KAGVTQTPRYLIKTRGQQVTLSCSPISGHRSVSWYQQTPGQGLQFLFEYFSETQRNKGNFPGRFSGRQFSNSRSEMNVSTLELGDSALYLCASSLTGLRDTQYFGPGTRLTVL.

As regards this clonotype: A much larger clone is a single base away; this may be a read error. V usage is TRBV5-1 and J usage is TRBJ2-1; TRBD2 aligns across 10 bases. The CDR3 spans 20 residues. Per germline, CDR1 SGHRS and CDR2 YFSETQ. This CDR3 is CASSSERRLAGQILYNELFF. The CDR3, as DNA: TGCGCCAGCAGCTCTGAAAGACGACTAGCGGGCCAGATCCTTTACAATGAGCTGTTCTTC.

The table lists this clonotype with many counts. In nucleotides, the CDR3 is TGCGCCAGCAGCTCACAAACTAGCCCCTCCTACAATGAGCAGTTCTTC. Amino acid sequence: CASSSQTSPSYNEQFF. This chain links TRBV5-1 with TRBJ2-1; maybe TRBD2 (6 bases). Deletions cut 3 bases from V and 0 bases from J, with 13 bases between. The V gene's germline CDR1 is SGHRS and CDR2 YFSETQ. This CDR3 has 16 residues.

This clonotype was seen a few times. This chain uses TRBV27 with TRBJ1-6; TRBD1 matches 10 bases. Germline lookup yields CDR1 MNHEY and CDR2 SMNVEV (reference sequence). The CDR3 is 13 amino acids. After removal of 8 bases from V and 18 bases from J, the junction contained 13 bases not matched to a gene. The CDR3 coding sequence is TGTGCCAGCGGGACAGGGGCCTATAATTCACCCCACTTT. Encoded protein: CASGTGAYNSPHF.

This clonotype appeared many times. This chain uses TRBV5-5 with TRBJ2-1, with 9 bases aligning to TRBD2. The CDR3 consists of 12 residues. CDR1 is SGHKS and CDR2 is YYEKEE in the germline V gene (reference sequence). The V segment lost 7 bases and the J segment 8 bases; nucleotides outside the gene matches: 4. The CDR3 DNA is TGTGCCAGCTCTAGCGGGAACGATGAGCAGTTCTTC. Translating it yields CASSSGNDEQFF.

This clonotype has at least ten counts. The chain is built from TRBV20-1 and TRBJ2-3, with TRBD2 identical over 10 bases. CDR1 is DFQATT, CDR2 SNEGSKA, per germline (reference sequence). V shed 0 bases, J shed 4 bases, and the junction held 4 bases outside the gene matches. The CDR3 totals 15 residues. The DNA for the CDR3 is TGCAGTGCTAGAGATCCTAGCGGGGGATCAGATACGCAGTATTTT. Translation gives CSARDPSGGSDTQYF.

The rearrangement uses TRBV11-3 and TRBJ2-7; either TRBD1 or TRBD2 may supply D (5 bases each). V lost 3 bases and J lost 5, with 20 bases in between. Germline V CDR1 and CDR2: SGHNT, YENEEA. CDR3 length: 16 residues. The CDR3 DNA reads TGTGCCAGCAGCTTCAGAGGGCCCGTGGGGGTCCACGAGCAGTACTTC. Amino acids: CASSFRGPVGVHEQYF.

CDR3 in amino acids: CASTSTWVNEQFF. CDR3 DNA: TGTGCCAGCACATCCACATGGGTCAATGAGCAGTTCTTC. V and J are TRBV7-9 and TRBJ2-1; D gene uncertain. The CDR3 length is 13 residues. Germline V gives CDR1 SEHNR, CDR2 FQNEAQ (reference sequence). The V end lost 7 bases, the J end lost 6 bases, and 13 bases lay between the germline ends.